This T cell receptor (beta chain) was captured in a study of beta chain features in type 1 diabetes. As for the study in general: Examined across all samples were around 110 million sorted cells. Regarding the study as a whole: Significant though moderate, a shortening of TCRB CDR3s appeared in all four CD4+ subsets of Type 1 diabetes patients.

Comment on this clone: Its antigen remains unidentified.

Every isolated RNA sample was fully reverse transcribed, so sequencing captured expressed TCRB transcripts. Assay used: immunoSEQ multiplex PCR; TCRdb lists only in-frame clones, some missing. Counted here are roughly 260,000 clones, around 21% occurring once; the ten biggest clones make up less than 0.03%. Deletions cut 4 bases from V and 5 bases from J, with 7 bases between. Per germline, CDR1 GTSNPN and CDR2 SVGIG (reference sequence). This CDR3 is 11 amino acids long. This clonotype was obtained from a woman in her forties with type 1 diabetes. The genes are TRBV30 and TRBJ2-3; no firm D call. Sequences were obtained from naive CD4+ T cells from blood. The CDR3 DNA sequence: TGTGCCTGGAATTTCGGAGATACGCAGTATTTT. Residues: CAWNFGDTQYF.